This T cell receptor (beta chain) was profiled in a study of blood T cell repertoires in COVID-19. Across the study: Italy, Spain and the United States were the sources of the convalescent and acute COVID-19 samples. Sources were T cells, B-cell-depleted T cells, or PBMCs; the material itself was cDNA or gDNA.

The V and J ends lost 4 bases and 9 bases, in that order; junction bases with no gene match: 16. Germline V lookup: CDR1 LNHDA, CDR2 SQIVND (reference sequence). The CDR3 extends over 16 amino acids. As originally analysed: Amplification of reference gene primers was used by the study to estimate nucleated cell counts. Some clones are missing from TCRdb's copy, which holds only in-frame ones; the method was immunoSEQ multiplex PCR. D and trimming come from the DNA, and the V and J calls and clone size come from that table. In the table there are 250,000 or so clones, approximately 80% of which are singletons.

The sequencing input was peripheral blood. This chain joins TRBV19 and TRBJ2-3, with 7 bases aligning to TRBD1. This clonotype originated in a woman under 30 with acute or convalescent COVID-19. CDR3 protein: CASSKGKTGDHATQYF. The CDR3 DNA reads as TGTGCCAGTAGTAAAGGCAAAACAGGGGACCACGCCACGCAGTATTTT.